A selection of T cell receptor beta chains follows, all from one sample in a study of blood T cells in healthy people across ages. TCRdb redid the calling of the 5' RACE reads with MiXCR, one entry per CDR3 protein. Among about 1.7 million distinct CDR3 sequences listed, over 25% were seen once. Sequencing was carried out using blood. The receptors come from a woman in her twenties or thirties in good health. Each CDR3 is given with its conserved first and last residue. The order of the fields is J gene, clone size, V gene, D gene, CDR3 length, CDR3 protein, CDR3 DNA. A D gene is named only where the DNA matches it firmly. Rows give clone size only sometimes, using once, few, many, or a class for an expanded clone.

j_gene: TRBJ2-7
abundance: many
v_gene: TRBV20-1
d_gene: TRBD2
len: 15
CDR3aa: CSARGSGRMAYEQYF
CDR3nt: TGCAGTGCTAGAGGTAGCGGGAGAATGGCCTACGAGCAGTACTTC

j_gene: TRBJ1-2
abundance: -
v_gene: TRBV20-1
d_gene: -
len: 15
CDR3aa: CSARDQGTQRSGYTF
CDR3nt: TGCAGTGCTAGAGACCAGGGGACCCAAAGGTCTGGCTACACCTTC

j_gene: TRBJ2-1
abundance: few
v_gene: TRBV11-2
d_gene: -
len: 17
CDR3aa: CASSSSAATRTPDEQFF
CDR3nt: TGTGCCAGCAGTTCCTCCGCTGCGACTAGAACTCCCGATGAGCAGTTCTTC

j_gene: TRBJ2-3
abundance: -
v_gene: TRBV7-2
d_gene: TRBD2
len: 18
CDR3aa: CASSPRLAGEVGTDTQYF
CDR3nt: TGTGCCAGCAGCCCCCGACTAGCGGGAGAAGTGGGCACAGATACGCAGTATTTT

j_gene: TRBJ2-1
abundance: many
v_gene: TRBV21-1
d_gene: -
len: 15
CDR3aa: CASSKATSGYNEQFF
CDR3nt: TGTGCCAGCAGCAAAGCGACTAGCGGGTACAATGAGCAGTTCTTC

j_gene: TRBJ2-1
abundance: -
v_gene: TRBV9
d_gene: TRBD2
len: 17
CDR3aa: CASSVGSGRGGSNEQFF
CDR3nt: TGTGCCAGCAGCGTAGGTAGCGGGAGGGGTGGGTCCAATGAGCAGTTCTTC

j_gene: TRBJ2-5
abundance: -
v_gene: TRBV11-2
d_gene: TRBD2
len: 13
CDR3aa: CASAGVIGETQYF
CDR3nt: TGTGCCAGCGCGGGGGTTATCGGGGAGACCCAGTACTTC

j_gene: TRBJ2-3
abundance: -
v_gene: TRBV21-1
d_gene: -
len: 17
CDR3aa: CASSMTGGPERPDTQYF
CDR3nt: TGTGCCAGCAGCATGACGGGAGGGCCAGAACGCCCAGATACGCAGTATTTT

j_gene: TRBJ2-1
abundance: few
v_gene: TRBV20-1
d_gene: TRBD2
len: 14
CDR3aa: CSAVSGRTYNEQFF
CDR3nt: TGCAGTGCCGTTAGCGGGAGGACCTACAATGAGCAGTTCTTC

j_gene: TRBJ2-1
abundance: -
v_gene: TRBV11-2
d_gene: -
len: 13
CDR3aa: CASGGGQGDEQFF
CDR3nt: TGTGCCAGCGGTGGGGGACAAGGGGATGAGCAGTTCTTC

j_gene: TRBJ2-3
abundance: many
v_gene: TRBV12-3/TRBV12-4
d_gene: TRBD2
len: 15
CDR3aa: CASSSTSDGADTQYF
CDR3nt: TGTGCCAGCAGCTCTACTAGCGACGGGGCAGATACGCAGTATTTT

j_gene: TRBJ2-1
abundance: few
v_gene: TRBV5-1
d_gene: TRBD2
len: 15
CDR3aa: CASSAGLAALNEQFF
CDR3nt: TGCGCCAGCAGCGCCGGACTAGCGGCCTTGAATGAGCAGTTCTTC

j_gene: TRBJ2-1
abundance: -
v_gene: TRBV9
d_gene: -
len: 12
CDR3aa: CASSDDYNERFF
CDR3nt: TGTGCCAGCAGCGACGACTACAATGAGCGGTTCTTC

j_gene: TRBJ2-5
abundance: -
v_gene: TRBV5-1
d_gene: TRBD2
len: 15
CDR3aa: CASSLGRRDYYAQYF
CDR3nt: TGCGCCAGCAGCTTGGGGCGTCGGGACTACTACGCGCAGTACTTC

j_gene: TRBJ2-7
abundance: few
v_gene: TRBV6-2/TRBV6-3
d_gene: -
len: 16
CDR3aa: CASSYSTGLLPYEQYF
CDR3nt: TGTGCCAGCAGTTACTCGACGGGACTCCTCCCCTACGAGCAGTACTTC

j_gene: TRBJ2-4
abundance: few
v_gene: TRBV20-1
d_gene: TRBD1
len: 16
CDR3aa: CSAPGQGPGAKNIQYF
CDR3nt: TGCAGTGCTCCGGGACAGGGGCCAGGAGCCAAAAACATTCAGTACTTC

j_gene: TRBJ2-3
abundance: few
v_gene: TRBV27
d_gene: -
len: 13
CDR3aa: CASSLTIPDTQYF
CDR3nt: TGTGCCAGCAGTTTAACAATCCCCGATACGCAGTATTTT

j_gene: TRBJ2-2
abundance: -
v_gene: TRBV10-3
d_gene: -
len: 15
CDR3aa: CAINRGSANTGELFF
CDR3nt: TGTGCCATCAACCGAGGGTCGGCGAACACCGGGGAGCTGTTTTTT

j_gene: TRBJ2-1
abundance: -
v_gene: TRBV18
d_gene: -
len: 18
CDR3aa: CASSPGRNETVTYNEQFF
CDR3nt: TGTGCCAGCTCACCAGGTAGGAACGAGACAGTAACCTACAATGAGCAGTTCTTC

j_gene: TRBJ2-1
abundance: -
v_gene: TRBV19
d_gene: TRBD1
len: 15
CDR3aa: CASSRPGTGGEEQFF
CDR3nt: TGTGCCAGTAGTAGACCCGGGACAGGGGGCGAGGAGCAGTTCTTC

j_gene: TRBJ2-7
abundance: many
v_gene: TRBV29-1
d_gene: -
len: 15
CDR3aa: CSVAPDPSRSYEQYF
CDR3nt: TGCAGCGTTGCCCCGGACCCTAGCCGATCCTACGAGCAGTACTTC

j_gene: TRBJ2-5
abundance: -
v_gene: TRBV7-6
d_gene: TRBD2
len: 15
CDR3aa: CASSFSGGAKSEQYF
CDR3nt: TGTGCCAGCAGCTTTAGCGGGGGGGCTAAGAGTGAGCAGTACTTC

j_gene: TRBJ2-6
abundance: few
v_gene: TRBV5-1
d_gene: -
len: 16
CDR3aa: CASSLVEVTGANVRTF
CDR3nt: TGCGCCAGCAGCTTAGTTGAGGTTACTGGGGCCAACGTCCGGACTTTC

j_gene: TRBJ2-7
abundance: few
v_gene: TRBV5-1
d_gene: TRBD2
len: 13
CDR3aa: CASTLAGEPEQYF
CDR3nt: TGCGCCAGCACCCTGGCGGGGGAACCCGAGCAGTACTTC

j_gene: TRBJ1-2
abundance: many
v_gene: TRBV12-3/TRBV12-4
d_gene: -
len: 14
CDR3aa: CASTKTWRGNGYTF
CDR3nt: TGTGCCAGCACCAAGACCTGGAGGGGGAATGGCTACACCTTC

j_gene: TRBJ2-4
abundance: many
v_gene: TRBV7-9
d_gene: TRBD2
len: 12
CDR3aa: CASSLEAGGQYF
CDR3nt: TGTGCCAGCAGCTTAGAGGCGGGAGGGCAGTACTTC

j_gene: TRBJ2-1
abundance: many
v_gene: TRBV7-2
d_gene: -
len: 12
CDR3aa: CASRNPGNEQFF
CDR3nt: TGTGCCAGCAGAAACCCGGGGAATGAGCAGTTCTTC

j_gene: TRBJ2-6
abundance: many
v_gene: TRBV7-2
d_gene: -
len: 17
CDR3aa: CASSFKLGAARTNVLTF
CDR3nt: TGTGCCAGCAGCTTCAAACTGGGGGCAGCGAGGACCAACGTCCTGACTTTC

j_gene: TRBJ2-2
abundance: few
v_gene: TRBV6-2/TRBV6-3
d_gene: TRBD2
len: 16
CDR3aa: CASSSPRLAGVGELFF
CDR3nt: TGTGCCAGCAGTTCGCCTAGACTAGCGGGAGTAGGGGAGCTGTTTTTT

j_gene: TRBJ2-5
abundance: -
v_gene: TRBV5-5
d_gene: -
len: 16
CDR3aa: CTSSLAELDGDEAQYF
CDR3nt: TGTACCAGCAGCTTGGCCGAGTTAGACGGGGACGAGGCCCAGTACTTC

j_gene: TRBJ2-1
abundance: many
v_gene: TRBV29-1
d_gene: -
len: 13
CDR3aa: CSVEGRAYNEQFF
CDR3nt: TGCAGCGTTGAAGGTCGGGCCTACAATGAGCAGTTCTTC

j_gene: TRBJ2-3
abundance: few
v_gene: TRBV2
d_gene: -
len: 15
CDR3aa: CASSEELGNTDTQYF
CDR3nt: TGTGCCAGCAGTGAAGAACTGGGGAACACAGATACGCAGTATTTT

j_gene: TRBJ2-2
abundance: -
v_gene: TRBV11-3
d_gene: -
len: 13
CDR3aa: CASSFENLGELFF
CDR3nt: TGTGCCAGCAGTTTTGAGAATTTAGGGGAGCTGTTTTTT

j_gene: TRBJ2-3
abundance: -
v_gene: TRBV11-2
d_gene: TRBD2
len: 16
CDR3aa: CASSFLAGGVGDTQYF
CDR3nt: TGTGCCAGCAGCTTTCTAGCGGGGGGAGTTGGAGATACGCAGTATTTT

j_gene: TRBJ2-7
abundance: few
v_gene: TRBV7-2
d_gene: TRBD1
len: 18
CDR3aa: CASSLRGTGAGFSYEQYF
CDR3nt: TGTGCCAGCAGCTTAAGGGGGACAGGGGCGGGCTTCTCCTACGAGCAGTACTTC

j_gene: TRBJ2-2
abundance: -
v_gene: TRBV5-1
d_gene: -
len: 15
CDR3aa: CASSWGQGKSGELFF
CDR3nt: TGCGCCAGCAGCTGGGGGCAGGGGAAAAGCGGGGAGCTGTTTTTT

j_gene: TRBJ1-4
abundance: few
v_gene: TRBV12-3/TRBV12-4
d_gene: TRBD1
len: 14
CDR3aa: CASTTDRGREKLFF
CDR3nt: TGTGCCAGCACTACGGACAGGGGGCGTGAAAAACTGTTTTTT

j_gene: TRBJ2-1
abundance: -
v_gene: TRBV15
d_gene: -
len: 15
CDR3aa: CAISETLSSYNEQFF
CDR3nt: TGTGCCATCAGCGAGACACTTAGCTCCTACAATGAGCAGTTCTTC

j_gene: TRBJ2-7
abundance: many
v_gene: TRBV12-3/TRBV12-4
d_gene: TRBD1
len: 11
CDR3aa: CANRGTYEQYF
CDR3nt: TGTGCCAACAGGGGCACCTACGAGCAGTACTTC

j_gene: TRBJ1-4
abundance: many
v_gene: TRBV5-1
d_gene: TRBD1
len: 14
CDR3aa: CASSFGQGDEKLFF
CDR3nt: TGTGCCAGCAGCTTTGGACAGGGTGACGAAAAACTGTTTTTT

j_gene: TRBJ2-1
abundance: -
v_gene: TRBV6-1
d_gene: TRBD1
len: 15
CDR3aa: CASSERGTGVREQFF
CDR3nt: TGTGCCAGCAGTGAAAGAGGGACAGGGGTGCGTGAGCAGTTCTTC

j_gene: TRBJ2-5
abundance: -
v_gene: TRBV29-1
d_gene: TRBD2
len: 18
CDR3aa: CSARGERGGQPQVETQYF
CDR3nt: TGCAGCGCCCGCGGGGAGCGGGGGGGCCAACCCCAAGTGGAGACCCAGTACTTC

j_gene: TRBJ2-7
abundance: many
v_gene: TRBV28
d_gene: TRBD1
len: 12
CDR3aa: CATTDRSYEQYF
CDR3nt: TGTGCCACTACGGACAGGTCCTACGAGCAGTACTTC

j_gene: TRBJ1-5
abundance: many
v_gene: TRBV4-3
d_gene: -
len: 14
CDR3aa: CASSQRVSNQPQHF
CDR3nt: TGCGCCAGCAGCCAAAGGGTGAGCAATCAGCCCCAGCATTTT

j_gene: TRBJ2-1
abundance: few
v_gene: TRBV5-5
d_gene: TRBD2
len: 15
CDR3aa: CASSLSVAGAGEQFF
CDR3nt: TGTGCCAGCAGCTTATCTGTAGCGGGAGCGGGTGAGCAGTTCTTC

j_gene: TRBJ2-7
abundance: -
v_gene: TRBV6-2/TRBV6-3
d_gene: TRBD2
len: 17
CDR3aa: CASSTPRAGGSYYEQYF
CDR3nt: TGTGCCAGCAGTACCCCCAGAGCGGGGGGATCCTACTACGAGCAGTACTTC

j_gene: TRBJ1-5
abundance: -
v_gene: TRBV4-1
d_gene: -
len: 15
CDR3aa: CASSQESQGRQPQHF
CDR3nt: TGCGCCAGCAGCCAAGAAAGTCAGGGAAGGCAGCCCCAGCATTTT

j_gene: TRBJ2-5
abundance: many
v_gene: TRBV12-3/TRBV12-4
d_gene: TRBD2
len: 15
CDR3aa: CASSLYGGGQETQYF
CDR3nt: TGTGCCAGCAGTTTGTACGGGGGGGGACAAGAGACCCAGTACTTC

j_gene: TRBJ2-1
abundance: -
v_gene: TRBV10-2
d_gene: -
len: 14
CDR3aa: CASSETGKYNEQFF
CDR3nt: TGCGCCAGCAGTGAGACAGGGAAATACAATGAGCAGTTCTTC